These 9 T cell receptor beta chains came from one sample sequenced in a study of early stage breast cancer tumors (dated by TCRdb to the late 2010s). Libraries were constructed by the immunoSEQ multiplex PCR assay. Imported from immuneACCESS, the table was reduced by TCRdb to in-frame sequences with V and J called. These copies leave out some clones; in studies compared against another copy, an unresolved V gene accounts for under half, and the cause of the remainder is not known. For this sample the table gives about 14,000 clones, of which around 85% were detected only once. 4% to 5.5% of the sample comes from the top ten. The sample was normal breast tissue next to the tumor. All receptors derive from a person aged 30 to 40 with breast cancer.

CDR3 bases: TGCGCCAGCAGCTCCCCCGGGACTAGCGAAGAGACCCAGTACTTC. It is translated as CASSSPGTSEETQYF. The chain combines TRBV4-1 with TRBJ2-5, with 10 bases that match TRBD2. The CDR3 has 15 amino acids. Germline assignment: CDR1 MGHRA and CDR2 YSYEKL. V dropped 5 bases and J dropped 3; count of bases not matched to a gene: 6.

V gene TRBV5-4 combines with J gene TRBJ2-5, with TRBD2 matching over 11 bases. The CDR3 has 16 residues. CDR1 and CDR2 (germline): SGHNT, YYREEE (reference sequence). V gave up 3 bases and J gave up 5 bases; unmatched junction bases: 9. In DNA, the CDR3 is TGTGCCAGCAGCTGGGGACTAGCGGAGGGGGGGGAGACCCAGTACTTC. This gives the protein CASSWGLAEGGETQYF.

This chain connects TRBV6-5 to TRBJ1-2; TRBD1 might be the D (6 bases). Germline CDR1 MNHEY, CDR2 SVGAGI. Trimming cost V 5 bases and J 4 bases, with 11 bases left between them. The CDR3 totals 13 residues. The CDR3 nucleotides read TGTGCCAGCAGTACAGGGTTCAGCTATGGCTACACCTTC. This sequence encodes CASSTGFSYGYTF.

This chain's CDR3 is CASSLTSGRAQETQYF. The CDR3 DNA is TGTGCCAGCAGCTTAACTAGCGGGAGGGCTCAAGAGACCCAGTACTTC. The V and J genes are TRBV7-8 and TRBJ2-5, with TRBD2 matching 13 bases. V lost 2 bases to trimming and J lost 2 bases; unmatched junction nucleotides: 2. CDR3 length: 16 amino acids. Germline CDR1 reads SGHVS; CDR2 reads FQNEAQ.

This chain joins TRBV2 and TRBJ1-3; a possible D gene is TRBD1 (5 bases). The CDR3 extends over 15 amino acids. Germline V gives CDR1 SNHLY, CDR2 FYNNEI. Trimming left V 7 bases short and J 2 bases short, with 15 bases between. This chain's CDR3 is CASNLGGGAGNTIYF. The CDR3 region has the DNA TGTGCCAGCAATCTTGGCGGGGGAGCTGGAAACACCATATATTTT.

The rearrangement links TRBV9 to TRBJ2-7; the match to TRBD2 covers 7 bases. The CDR3 covers 15 residues. The ends lost 2 bases at V and 2 bases at J; junction bases unmatched: 7. Germline V gives CDR1 SGDLS, CDR2 YYNGEE. CDR3 residues: CASSVGGGVPYEQYF. The CDR3 DNA reads TGTGCCAGCAGCGTGGGGGGGGGAGTCCCCTACGAGCAGTACTTC.

This clone occurred once. This sequence joins TRBV18 and TRBJ1-1, with a possible D match to TRBD1 (5 bases). Trimming stripped 3 bases from V and 5 bases from J, with 10 bases between. This CDR3 contains 13 residues. Germline CDR1 reads KGHSH; CDR2 reads LQKENI. In nucleotides, the CDR3 is TGTGCCAGCTCACCCGCGGGGGGAACTGAAGCTTTCTTT. Translating it yields CASSPAGGTEAFF.

The chain joins TRBV18 to TRBJ1-2, with a possible D match to TRBD1 (6 bases). The CDR3 has 17 amino acids. V shed 6 bases and J shed 4 bases, with 24 bases lying between them. Germline V gives CDR1 KGHSH, CDR2 LQKENI. CDR3 in amino acids: CASSQGLERLRSYGYTF. The CDR3 bases are TGTGCCAGCTCCCAGGGGTTAGAGAGGCTACGATCCTATGGCTACACCTTC.

The chain joins TRBV20-1 to TRBJ2-5; D is uncertain. The DNA end is more similar to TRBJ2-7, so the J call may be wrong. Germline V gene sequence: CDR1 DFQATT, CDR2 SNEGSKA (reference sequence). This CDR3 region has 11 residues. CDR3 in DNA: TGCAGTGTAGCCAACTCCTACGAGCAGTACTTC. Translated, it gives CSVANSYEQYF.